This T cell receptor beta chain was documented in a study of blood T cell repertoires in COVID-19. Some clones are missing from TCRdb's copy, which holds only in-frame ones; the method was immunoSEQ multiplex PCR. In the table there are fewer than 350,000 clones, roughly nine tenths of which are singletons. Trimming pared 1 base from V and 4 bases from J, leaving 17 bases between. Per germline, CDR1 LGHNA and CDR2 YNFKEQ. The CDR3 runs to 16 residues. The sequenced sample was PBMCs or T cells enriched from blood (not recorded which). The chain combines TRBV4-2 with TRBJ2-7, with D possibly matching TRBD2 (6 bases). This clonotype originated in a man between 60 and 75 years old who had recovered from COVID-19. CDR3 protein: CASSQGVLAGSYEQYF. The CDR3 bases are TGTGCCAGCAGCCAAGGGGTCCTGGCGGGAAGTTACGAGCAGTACTTC.